The rows below give T cell receptor beta chains drawn from one sample of a study of cytomegalovirus exposure and HLA in healthy donors. Only in-frame clones appear in the TCRdb table, and some are missing; sequencing was by immunoSEQ multiplex PCR. The sample lists about 140,000 clones, 79% seen once, with roughly 1% in the top ten. Sequenced input: PBMCs. The receptors originated from a man younger than 30 in good health and CMV-seronegative. Both conserved end residues are part of each CDR3. A D gene is named only where the DNA matches it firmly. Expanded clones get a size class; other rows say once, few or many, or leave the size out.

j_call,clone_size,d_call,v_call,cdr3_aa,cdr3_nt
TRBJ2-7,.,TRBD1,TRBV2,CASSGKGQGFSYEQYF,TGTGCCAGCAGTGGTAAGGGACAGGGTTTCTCCTACGAGCAGTACTTC
TRBJ1-6,.,.,TRBV4-3,CASSQEQGNSPLHF,TGCGCCAGCAGCCAAGAACAGGGCAATTCACCCCTCCACTTT
TRBJ1-1,.,.,TRBV7-2,CASSPHQQGTEAFF,TGTGCCAGCAGCCCTCACCAGCAGGGCACTGAAGCTTTCTTT
TRBJ2-5,few,.,TRBV10-3,CAISGTVGETQYF,TGTGCCATCAGTGGGACAGTCGGAGAGACCCAGTACTTC
TRBJ1-1,few,TRBD1,TRBV6-6,CASSIGQVNTEAFF,TGTGCCAGCAGCATCGGACAGGTGAACACTGAAGCTTTCTTT
TRBJ2-4,.,.,TRBV9,CASSVWGTRGDIQYF,TGTGCCAGCAGCGTATGGGGGACCAGGGGGGACATTCAGTACTTC
TRBJ2-1,.,TRBD1,TRBV30,CAWNLGQGVRNEQFF,TGTGCCTGGAACTTGGGACAGGGGGTCCGCAATGAGCAGTTCTTC
TRBJ2-3,.,.,TRBV11-3,CASSPRQAGSSTQYF,TGTGCCAGCAGCCCGAGACAGGCGGGTTCCTCTACGCAGTATTTT
TRBJ1-4,.,.,TRBV7-2,CASTLYPVTGFNEKLFF,TGTGCCAGCACCCTCTACCCCGTGACAGGTTTTAATGAAAAACTGTTTTTT
TRBJ2-3,.,TRBD1,TRBV5-6,CASSSGQGEDTQYF,TGTGCCAGCAGCTCGGGACAGGGTGAAGATACGCAGTATTTT
TRBJ2-3,.,TRBD2,TRBV6-1,CASSELSGADTDTQYF,TGTGCCAGCAGTGAACTGAGCGGGGCTGACACAGATACGCAGTATTTT
TRBJ2-2,.,.,TRBV7-6,CASSRKSQGSTGELFF,TGTGCCAGCAGCCGAAAGTCGCAGGGGAGCACCGGGGAGCTGTTTTTT
TRBJ2-3,.,.,TRBV6-5,CASRAFGGAFDTQYF,TGTGCCAGCAGGGCATTCGGGGGAGCTTTCGATACGCAGTATTTT
TRBJ2-6,.,.,TRBV19,CASRWGGGGANVLTF,TGTGCCAGTAGGTGGGGGGGCGGTGGGGCCAACGTCCTGACTTTC
TRBJ2-1,once,TRBD1,TRBV9,CASSVEQGAWDEQFF,TGTGCCAGCAGCGTAGAACAGGGGGCATGGGATGAGCAGTTCTTC
TRBJ1-6,.,.,TRBV5-1,CASSSPNSPLHF,TGCGCCAGCAGCTCTCCGAATTCACCCCTCCACTTT
TRBJ1-3,.,.,TRBV7-2,CASSLGLSGNTIYF,TGTGCCAGCAGTCTAGGACTCTCTGGAAACACCATATATTTT
TRBJ1-1,.,TRBD1,TRBV19,CASSIAGGTEAFF,TGTGCCAGTAGTATCGCAGGGGGAACTGAAGCTTTCTTT
TRBJ2-7,once,.,TRBV15,CATSREAPALGEQYF,TGTGCCACCAGCAGAGAGGCCCCTGCCCTCGGGGAGCAGTACTTC
TRBJ2-6,.,.,TRBV7-8,CASTIGGIGANVLTF,TGTGCCAGCACCATAGGAGGGATTGGGGCCAACGTCCTGACTTTC
TRBJ2-7,.,TRBD1,TRBV6-1,CASSLLRGNYEQYF,TGTGCCAGCAGTCTTCTCAGGGGGAATTACGAGCAGTACTTC
TRBJ2-2,.,TRBD1,TRBV11-3,CASSWGQGETGELFF,TGTGCCAGCAGTTGGGGACAGGGGGAAACCGGGGAGCTGTTTTTT
TRBJ1-5,few,TRBD1,TRBV11-2,CASGVQGSNQPQHF,TGTGCCAGCGGAGTACAGGGGAGCAATCAGCCCCAGCATTTT
TRBJ2-7,few,.,TRBV7-6,CASSLSEFNEQYF,TGTGCCAGCAGCTTATCGGAGTTCAACGAGCAGTACTTC
TRBJ2-1,.,TRBD1,TRBV29-1,CSVTRANRGVYNEQFF,TGCAGCGTCACCAGAGCAAACAGGGGAGTCTACAATGAGCAGTTCTTC
TRBJ1-1,.,TRBD1,TRBV13,CASVNRGSGTEAFF,TGTGCCAGCGTCAACAGGGGATCGGGCACTGAAGCTTTCTTT
TRBJ2-7,.,TRBD1,TRBV5-6,CASSGRDSYEQYF,TGTGCCAGCAGCGGAAGGGACAGCTACGAGCAGTACTTC
TRBJ1-1,.,TRBD1,TRBV5-6,CASSLWDRAVPEAFF,TGTGCCAGCAGCTTGTGGGACAGGGCGGTCCCTGAAGCTTTCTTT
TRBJ1-1,once,TRBD1,TRBV11-3,CASSRGQGNTEAFF,TGTGCCAGCAGCCGGGGACAGGGCAACACTGAAGCTTTCTTT
TRBJ2-2,once,.,TRBV27,CASSLGQGNTGELFF,TGTGCCAGCAGTTTAGGCCAGGGGAACACCGGGGAGCTGTTTTTT
TRBJ2-7,.,TRBD1,TRBV27,CASSLGQGFNEQYF,TGTGCCAGCAGTTTAGGACAGGGTTTTAACGAGCAGTACTTC
TRBJ1-2,.,TRBD1,TRBV5-1,CASRPGQGLYGYTF,TGCGCCAGCAGACCCGGACAGGGTTTGTATGGCTACACCTTC
TRBJ1-2,.,.,TRBV4-2,CASSPPGTYGYTF,TGTGCCAGCAGCCCTCCGGGAACCTATGGCTACACCTTC
TRBJ1-2,.,.,TRBV5-6,CASSRVGPDIDPYGYTF,TGTGCCAGCAGCCGAGTAGGCCCGGACATCGACCCTTATGGCTACACCTTC
TRBJ2-1,.,TRBD2,TRBV6-6,CASSSIGGNSYNEQFF,TGTGCCAGCAGTTCCATCGGGGGGAATTCCTACAATGAGCAGTTCTTC
TRBJ1-2,.,.,TRBV9,CASSPRAPGGDGYTF,TGTGCCAGCAGCCCTAGGGCCCCCGGAGGGGATGGCTACACCTTC